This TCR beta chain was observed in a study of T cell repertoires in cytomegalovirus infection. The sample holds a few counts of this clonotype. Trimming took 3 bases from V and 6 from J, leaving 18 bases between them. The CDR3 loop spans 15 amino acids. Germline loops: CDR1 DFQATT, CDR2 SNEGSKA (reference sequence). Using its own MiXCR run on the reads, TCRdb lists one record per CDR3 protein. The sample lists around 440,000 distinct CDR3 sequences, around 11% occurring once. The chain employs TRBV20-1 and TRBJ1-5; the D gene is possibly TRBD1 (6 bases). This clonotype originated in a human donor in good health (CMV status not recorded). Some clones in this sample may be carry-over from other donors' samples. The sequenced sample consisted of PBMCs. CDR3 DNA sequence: TGCAGTGCTAGGAGAGGGGGTCGGGGGTCTCAGCCCCAGCATTTT. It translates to CSARRGGRGSQPQHF.